The present entry profiles one TCR beta chain with its context. This CDR3 is built from 14 residues. Germline loops: CDR1 SGHVS, CDR2 FQNEAQ. V was clipped by 4 bases and J by 2 bases, with 12 bases between them. Assay used: immunoSEQ multiplex PCR; TCRdb lists only in-frame clones, some missing. The data hold about 680,000 clones, with 80% to 90% observed a single time. The data originate from a study of Ad26.COV2.S vaccination and SARS-CoV-2 variants. Treatment defined: 15 to 20 received Ad26.COV2.S at low or high dose, single or two shots; five or six received placebo; per-sample allocation not given. Samples analyzed were those drawn on day 63 after the first vaccine or placebo injection.

The sequences come from peripheral blood, collected in a trial of Ad26.COV2.S vaccine versus placebo. The chain has TRBV7-8 and TRBJ2-7, with D perhaps TRBD1 or TRBD2 (6 bases each). This clonotype was obtained from a person aged 18-60 years who received the Ad26.COV2.S COVID-19 vaccine or a placebo. CDR3 sequence: CASSSRGVTYEQYF. The CDR3 DNA follows: TGTGCCAGCAGCTCTAGGGGGGTTACCTACGAGCAGTACTTC.